The 2 T cell receptor beta chains below were found in one sample sequenced in a study of cytotoxic CD8 clonotypes in ibrutinib-treated CLL. Method: immunoSEQ multiplex PCR; TCRdb's copy keeps in-frame clones and lacks some. The profile shows about 130,000 clones, 79% of them singletons. Sample: PBMCs, taken after 12 months of ibrutinib treatment. The receptors here all came from a human donor with chronic lymphocytic leukemia.

The chain uses TRBV9 and TRBJ2-3; D not resolved. V dropped 0 bases and J dropped 7 bases, with 12 bases sitting between them. The CDR3 has 14 amino acids. Germline lookup yields CDR1 SGDLS and CDR2 YYNGEE. CDR3 loop: CASSVATGYNTQYF. The CDR3 DNA reads as TGTGCCAGCAGCGTAGCTACCGGGTACAATACGCAGTATTTT.

The rearrangement uses TRBV10-3 and TRBJ1-5; D call uncertain. CDR3 length: 14 amino acids. V was clipped by 6 bases and J by 0 bases, with 9 bases between them. The germline CDR1 and CDR2 sequences are ENHRY and SYGVKD. CDR3 bases: TGTGCCATCAGCACGGAATTTAGCAATCAGCCCCAGCATTTT. Translated, it gives CAISTEFSNQPQHF.